The 31 T cell receptor beta chains presented below share a single source sample, sequenced in a study of T cells expressing NK-cell markers. Each CDR3 protein gets one entry in TCRdb, which reprocessed the 5' RACE reads and gives no DNA. This sample's table reports roughly 390,000 distinct CDR3 sequences. Material: blood T cells: a sorted CD56 or NKG2C T cell subset, CD4+ or CD8+ T cells, or bulk PBMC T cells (not recorded which). The receptor set was obtained from a woman between 45 and 65 years old in good health.

The chain joins TRBV25-1 to TRBJ2-2. This CDR3 contains 14 residues. The germline CDR1 and CDR2 sequences are MGHDK and SYGVNS. CDR3 sequence reads: CASSEFRVSGELFF.

The chain is built from TRBV5-6 and TRBJ2-5; TCRdb calls TRBD1, which cannot be checked without DNA. CDR1 is SGHDT and CDR2 is YYEEEE in the germline V gene. The CDR3 totals 15 residues. The CDR3 sequence: CASSLLGRGQETQYF.

The V gene is TRBV5-5, the J gene TRBJ2-7; TCRdb gives TRBD1 as the D gene, but with no DNA this cannot be confirmed. The germline CDR1 and CDR2 sequences are SGHKS and YYEKEE (reference sequence). There are 14 residues in the CDR3. The CDR3 loop reads CASSTRDGRYEQYF.

This chain links TRBV18 with TRBJ1-4; the D call from TCRdb, TRBD1, cannot be confirmed without DNA. Germline CDR1 and CDR2: KGHSH and LQKENI. The CDR3 has 15 amino acids. The CDR3 loop is CASSPPGTANEKLFF.

V gene TRBV6-5 combines with J gene TRBJ2-5; the D call of TRBD1 rests on TCRdb alone, since no DNA is present to check it. The CDR3 runs 15 residues. Germline CDR1 MNHEY, CDR2 SVGAGI. CDR3 amino acids: CASSTIRDRPETQYF.

The V gene is TRBV2, the J gene TRBJ1-1; the TRBD1 assignment by TCRdb is unverifiable without DNA. CDR1 and CDR2 (germline): SNHLY, FYNNEI. CDR3 length: 14 residues. CDR3 protein: CAPRRRGRDTEAFF. Supplemented by reference TRBV2 and TRBJ1-1, the full variable domain reads EPEVTQTPSHQVTQMGQEVILRCVPISNHLYFYWYRQILGQKVEFLVSFYNNEISEKSEIFDDQFSVERPDGSNFTLKIRSTKLEDSAMYFCAPRRRGRDTEAFFGQGTRLTVV.

The V and J genes are TRBV5-1 and TRBJ2-2. CDR3 length: 14 amino acids. Germline loops: CDR1 SGHRS, CDR2 YFSETQ. The CDR3 sequence: CASSLVASAGELFF.

The chain couples TRBV5-1 to TRBJ2-3; TCRdb selects TRBD2, and the lack of DNA leaves this call unchecked. CDR1 and CDR2 from the germline V gene are SGHRS and YFSETQ. The CDR3 has 15 residues. This chain's CDR3 is CASSARSGRSDTQYF.

This sequence joins TRBV4-1 and TRBJ1-1. Germline V lookup: CDR1 MGHRA, CDR2 YSYEKL. CDR3 length: 14 residues. The CDR3: CASSHQGRDTEAFF.

The rearrangement links TRBV27 to TRBJ2-1; TCRdb names TRBD1, which stays unverified in the absence of DNA. Germline CDR1 is MNHEY and CDR2 is SMNVEV (reference sequence). CDR3 length: 11 amino acids. CDR3 region: CASSWGVEQFF.

The chain's CDR3 is CASRDGTSGTETQYF. The V and J genes are TRBV6-1 and TRBJ2-5; as DNA is missing, the TRBD2 call by TCRdb cannot be tested. The CDR3 is 15 residues long. Germline assignment: CDR1 MNHNS and CDR2 SASEGT.

The chain combines TRBV20-1 with TRBJ1-5. This CDR3 is 13 amino acids long. Germline CDR1 and CDR2: DFQATT and SNEGSKA (reference sequence). CDR3 region: CSAATGSLGPQHF.

The genes are TRBV5-1 and TRBJ2-2; TCRdb's assignment of TRBD2 cannot be checked, as there is no DNA. The germline V gene encodes CDR1 SGHRS and CDR2 YFSETQ. CDR3 length equals 13 residues. The CDR3 protein is CASGSANTGELFF.

The V gene is TRBV4-1, the J gene TRBJ2-2; TCRdb calls TRBD2, which cannot be checked without DNA. CDR1 is MGHRA, CDR2 YSYEKL, per germline. This CDR3 spans 18 amino acids. CDR3 in amino acids: CASSPTVGTSGRNGELFF.

V is TRBV20-1 and J is TRBJ2-3; the TCRdb call, TRBD2, lacks DNA for checking. The CDR3 totals 15 residues. Germline CDR1 DFQATT, CDR2 SNEGSKA (reference sequence). The CDR3 region is CSASGTSGNGDTQYF.

The chain recombines TRBV12-3 or TRBV12-4 with TRBJ1-1. The CDR3 runs to 11 residues. The CDR3 here is CASSLSTEAFF.

The chain is built from TRBV12-3 or TRBV12-4 and TRBJ2-3; lacking DNA, the TRBD1 call made by TCRdb goes unchecked. CDR3 size: 15 residues. The CDR3 protein is CASTPDQAGTDTQYF.

The rearrangement joins TRBV6-4 to TRBJ2-1; TCRdb designates TRBD1, a call that cannot be tested without DNA. CDR1 is MRHNA, CDR2 SNTAGT, per germline. The CDR3 runs to 16 residues. This CDR3 reads CASSKTGGAPGDEQFF.

The rearrangement joins TRBV12-3 or TRBV12-4 to TRBJ2-7; the D call of TRBD2 rests on TCRdb alone, since no DNA is present to check it. This CDR3 spans 13 amino acids. The CDR3 here is CASSLGLGDEQYF.

This sequence joins TRBV5-1 and TRBJ2-7; TCRdb's D call of TRBD2 is untestable without DNA. Germline lookup yields CDR1 SGHRS and CDR2 YFSETQ. This CDR3 spans 15 amino acids. The CDR3 reads CASSLAAGGGYEQYF.

The chain combines TRBV11-2 with TRBJ1-5; the D gene TCRdb calls, TRBD1, cannot be checked with no DNA. This CDR3 region has 16 residues. CDR1 and CDR2 (germline): SGHAT, FQNNGV. CDR3 loop: CASSPSGQGGNQPQHF.

The chain combines TRBV5-1 with TRBJ2-7; TCRdb indicates TRBD2, and absent DNA this call remains unverified. The CDR3 covers 14 residues. Germline V gene lookup returns CDR1 SGHRS and CDR2 YFSETQ. The CDR3: CASSFGLAGREQYF.

The chain links TRBV21-1 to TRBJ2-4; lacking DNA, the TRBD2 call made by TCRdb goes unchecked. TRBV21-1 is annotated as a pseudogene. There are 17 residues in the CDR3. The CDR3: CASTPSGRVRDYYIQYF.

The gene calls are TRBV29-1 and TRBJ1-2; TCRdb gives TRBD1 as the D gene, but with no DNA this cannot be confirmed. CDR3 length: 13 amino acids. CDR1 is SQVTM, CDR2 ANQGSEA, per germline. CDR3 in amino acids: CSGKGQGNYGYTF.

V gene TRBV12-5 combines with J gene TRBJ1-1; without DNA, the TCRdb call of TRBD1 cannot be checked. Germline lookup yields CDR1 LGHNT and CDR2 FRNRAP. The CDR3 contains 15 residues. The CDR3: CASVGAGGWNTEAFF.

This CDR3 is CASSYQRILGRGNIQYF. The V call is TRBV3-1, the J call TRBJ2-4; without DNA, the TCRdb call of TRBD1 cannot be checked. Germline CDR1 reads LGHDT; CDR2 reads YNNKEL (reference sequence). The CDR3 runs 17 residues.

The rearrangement joins TRBV29-1 to TRBJ1-2; as DNA is missing, the TRBD1 call by TCRdb cannot be tested. The CDR3 is 13 amino acids. CDR1 is SQVTM, CDR2 ANQGSEA, per germline. Here the CDR3 reads CSAAPYRGLDYTF.

The CDR3 region is CASSYSTSGISYNEQFF. The chain carries TRBV6-5 and TRBJ2-1; without DNA, the TCRdb call of TRBD2 cannot be checked. The CDR3 runs to 17 residues. The V gene's germline CDR1 is MNHEY and CDR2 SVGAGI.

J is TRBJ1-1 and V is TRBV4-1. Looked up from germline, CDR1 is MGHRA and CDR2 is YSYEKL. CDR3 length: 15 residues. CDR3 protein: CASSQDRASYTEAFF.

The chain joins TRBV2 to TRBJ2-1; TCRdb picks TRBD1, but there is no DNA to check that call. Germline CDR1 SNHLY, CDR2 FYNNEI. The CDR3 has 12 amino acids. CDR3 sequence reads: CATRDLYNEQFF.

The V call is TRBV29-1, the J call TRBJ2-3; TCRdb calls TRBD1, which cannot be checked without DNA. This CDR3 spans 13 amino acids. CDR1 and CDR2 from the germline V gene are SQVTM and ANQGSEA. CDR3 residues: CSVRGLAADTQYF.